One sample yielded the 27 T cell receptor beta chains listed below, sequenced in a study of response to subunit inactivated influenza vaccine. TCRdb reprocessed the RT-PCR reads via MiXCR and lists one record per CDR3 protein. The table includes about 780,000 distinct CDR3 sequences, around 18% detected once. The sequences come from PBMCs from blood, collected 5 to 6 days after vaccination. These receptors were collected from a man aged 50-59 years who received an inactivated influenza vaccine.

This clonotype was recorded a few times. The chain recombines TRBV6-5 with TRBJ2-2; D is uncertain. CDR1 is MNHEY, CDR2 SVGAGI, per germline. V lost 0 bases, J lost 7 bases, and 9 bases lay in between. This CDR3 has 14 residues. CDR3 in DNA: TGTGCCAGCAGTTACTCGGACGGTTACGGGGAGCTGTTTTTT. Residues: CASSYSDGYGELFF.

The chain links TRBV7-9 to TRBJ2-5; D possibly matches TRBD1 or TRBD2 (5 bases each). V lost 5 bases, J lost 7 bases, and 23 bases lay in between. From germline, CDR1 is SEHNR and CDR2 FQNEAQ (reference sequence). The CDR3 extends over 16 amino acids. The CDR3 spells CASSTTSGTHGGTQYF. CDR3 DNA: TGTGCCAGCAGCACAACATCCGGGACCCACGGTGGGACCCAGTACTTC.

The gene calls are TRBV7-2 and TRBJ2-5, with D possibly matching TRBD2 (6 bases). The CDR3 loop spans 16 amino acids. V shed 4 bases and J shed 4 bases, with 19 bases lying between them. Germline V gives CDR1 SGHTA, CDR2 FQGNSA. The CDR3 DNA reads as TGTGCCAGCAGCTCCAGTCTTTCCGGGGGAGGAGAGACCCAGTACTTC. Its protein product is CASSSSLSGGGETQYF.

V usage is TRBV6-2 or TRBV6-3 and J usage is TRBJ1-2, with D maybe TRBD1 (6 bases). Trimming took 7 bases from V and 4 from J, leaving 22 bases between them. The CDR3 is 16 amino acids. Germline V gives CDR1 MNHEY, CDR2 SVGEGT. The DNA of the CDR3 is TGTGCCAGCACCCCCTTTTACAGGGAAGTCGGCTATGGCTACACCTTC. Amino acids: CASTPFYREVGYGYTF.

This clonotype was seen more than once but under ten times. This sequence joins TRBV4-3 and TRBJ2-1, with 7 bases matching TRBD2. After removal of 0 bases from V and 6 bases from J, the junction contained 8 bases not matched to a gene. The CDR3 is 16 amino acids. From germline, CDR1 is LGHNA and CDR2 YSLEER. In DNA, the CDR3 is TGCGCCAGCAGCCAAGATTCTGTCGGGAGGAGCAATGAGCAGTTCTTC. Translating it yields CASSQDSVGRSNEQFF.

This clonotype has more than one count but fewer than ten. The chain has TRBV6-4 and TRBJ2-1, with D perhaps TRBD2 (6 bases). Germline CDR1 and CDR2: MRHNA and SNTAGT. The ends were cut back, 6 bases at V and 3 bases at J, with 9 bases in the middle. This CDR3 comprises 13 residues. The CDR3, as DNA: TGTGCCAGCAGCCCGGGAGACTACAATGAGCAGTTCTTC. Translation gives CASSPGDYNEQFF.

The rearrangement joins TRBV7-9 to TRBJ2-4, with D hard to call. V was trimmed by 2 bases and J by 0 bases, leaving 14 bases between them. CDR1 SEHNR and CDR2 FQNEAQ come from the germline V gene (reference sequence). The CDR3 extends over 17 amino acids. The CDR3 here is CASSLLKPGSAKNIQYF. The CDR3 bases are TGTGCCAGCAGCTTACTGAAACCGGGCTCAGCCAAAAACATTCAGTACTTC.

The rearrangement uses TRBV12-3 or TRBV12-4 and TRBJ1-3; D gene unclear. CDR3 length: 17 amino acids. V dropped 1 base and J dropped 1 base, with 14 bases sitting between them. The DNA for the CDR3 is TGTGCCAGCAGTTTAGAGGTTATGAAGGGATCTGGAAACACCATATATTTT. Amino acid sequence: CASSLEVMKGSGNTIYF.

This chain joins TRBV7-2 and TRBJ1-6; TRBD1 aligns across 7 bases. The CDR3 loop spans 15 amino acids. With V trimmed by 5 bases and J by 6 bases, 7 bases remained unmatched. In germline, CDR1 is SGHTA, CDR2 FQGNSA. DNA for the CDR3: TGTGCCAGCAGCGCACAGGGGTCAAGTAATTCACCCCTCCACTTT. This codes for CASSAQGSSNSPLHF. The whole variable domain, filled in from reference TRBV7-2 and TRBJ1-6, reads GAGVSQSPSNKVTEKGKDVELRCDPISGHTALYWYRQSLGQGLEFLIYFQGNSAPDKSGLPSDRFSAERTGGSVSTLTIQRTQQEDSAVYLCASSAQGSSNSPLHFGNGTRLTVT.

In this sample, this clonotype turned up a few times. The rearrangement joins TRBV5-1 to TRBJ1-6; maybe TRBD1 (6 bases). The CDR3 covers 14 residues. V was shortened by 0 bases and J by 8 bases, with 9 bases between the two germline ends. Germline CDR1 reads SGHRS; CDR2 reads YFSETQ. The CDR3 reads CASSLDRVYSPLHF. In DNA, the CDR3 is TGCGCCAGCAGCTTGGACAGGGTATATTCACCCCTCCACTTT.

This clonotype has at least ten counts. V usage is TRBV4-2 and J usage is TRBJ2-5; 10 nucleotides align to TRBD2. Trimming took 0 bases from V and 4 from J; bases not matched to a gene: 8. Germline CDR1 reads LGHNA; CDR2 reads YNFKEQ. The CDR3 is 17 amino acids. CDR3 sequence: CASSQDPSGRSPETQYF. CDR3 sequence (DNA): TGTGCCAGCAGCCAAGATCCTAGCGGGAGATCCCCAGAGACCCAGTACTTC.

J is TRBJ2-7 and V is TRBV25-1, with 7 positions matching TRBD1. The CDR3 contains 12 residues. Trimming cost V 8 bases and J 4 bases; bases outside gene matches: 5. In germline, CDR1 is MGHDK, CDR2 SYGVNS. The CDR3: CASGDSGYEQYF. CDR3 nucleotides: TGTGCCAGCGGGGACAGTGGTTACGAGCAGTACTTC.

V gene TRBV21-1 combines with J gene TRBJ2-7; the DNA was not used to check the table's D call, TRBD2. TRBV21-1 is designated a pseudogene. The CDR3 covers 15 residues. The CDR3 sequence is CASSKVRPGGYEQYF. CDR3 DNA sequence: TGTGCCAGCAGCAAAGTCAGGCCGGGAGGGTACGAGCAGTACTTC.

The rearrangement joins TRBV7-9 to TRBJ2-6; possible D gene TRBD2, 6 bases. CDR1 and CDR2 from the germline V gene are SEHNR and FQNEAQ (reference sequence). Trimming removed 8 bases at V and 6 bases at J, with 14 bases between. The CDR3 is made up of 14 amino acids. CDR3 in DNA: TGTGCCAGCCCCCAAGGAGGGGTGGCCAACGTCCTGACTTTC. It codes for CASPQGGVANVLTF.

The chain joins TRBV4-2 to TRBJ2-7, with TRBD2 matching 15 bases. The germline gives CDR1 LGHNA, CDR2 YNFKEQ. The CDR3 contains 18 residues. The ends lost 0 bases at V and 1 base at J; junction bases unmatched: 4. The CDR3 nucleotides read TGTGCCAGCAGCCAAGAAGGGACTAGCGGGGGGTTGTCCTACGAGCAGTACTTC. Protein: CASSQEGTSGGLSYEQYF.

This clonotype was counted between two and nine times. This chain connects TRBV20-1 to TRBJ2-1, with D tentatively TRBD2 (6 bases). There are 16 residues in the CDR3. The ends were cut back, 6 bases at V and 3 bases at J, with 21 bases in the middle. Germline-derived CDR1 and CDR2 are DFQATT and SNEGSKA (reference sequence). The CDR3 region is CSASGSDSGHYNEQFF. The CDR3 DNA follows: TGCAGTGCCTCAGGGAGCGATAGCGGTCACTACAATGAGCAGTTCTTC.

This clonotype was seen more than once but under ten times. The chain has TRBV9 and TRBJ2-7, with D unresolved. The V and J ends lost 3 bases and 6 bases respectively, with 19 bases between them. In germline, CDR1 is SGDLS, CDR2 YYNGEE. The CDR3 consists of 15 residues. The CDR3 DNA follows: TGTGCCAGCAGCGGCGATCCCCCATCTGGGGTCGAGCAGTACTTC. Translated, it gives CASSGDPPSGVEQYF.

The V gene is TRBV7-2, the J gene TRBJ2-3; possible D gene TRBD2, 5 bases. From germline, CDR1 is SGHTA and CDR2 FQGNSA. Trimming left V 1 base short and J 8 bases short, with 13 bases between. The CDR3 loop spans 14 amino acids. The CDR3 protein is CASSLGGHLGTQYF. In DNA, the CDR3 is TGTGCCAGCAGCTTAGGAGGGCATCTTGGTACGCAGTATTTT.

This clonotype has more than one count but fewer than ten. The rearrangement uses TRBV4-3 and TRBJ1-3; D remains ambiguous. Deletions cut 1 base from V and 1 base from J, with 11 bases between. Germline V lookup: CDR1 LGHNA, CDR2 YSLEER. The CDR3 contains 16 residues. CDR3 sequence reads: CASSQVRQFSGNTIYF. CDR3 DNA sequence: TGCGCCAGCAGCCAAGTTCGTCAGTTTTCTGGAAACACCATATATTTT.

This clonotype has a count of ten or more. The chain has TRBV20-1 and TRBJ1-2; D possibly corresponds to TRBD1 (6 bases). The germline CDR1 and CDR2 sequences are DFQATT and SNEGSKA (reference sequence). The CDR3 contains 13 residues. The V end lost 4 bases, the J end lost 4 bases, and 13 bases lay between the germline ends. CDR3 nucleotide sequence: TGCAGTGCTACTCGGGGGGCTTCCTATGGCTACACCTTC. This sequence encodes CSATRGASYGYTF.

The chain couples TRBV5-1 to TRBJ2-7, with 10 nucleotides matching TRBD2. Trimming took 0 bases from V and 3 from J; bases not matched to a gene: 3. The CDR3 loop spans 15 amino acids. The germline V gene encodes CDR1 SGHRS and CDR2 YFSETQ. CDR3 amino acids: CASSLVSSGSYEQYF. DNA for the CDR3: TGCGCCAGCAGCTTGGTGTCTAGCGGGAGCTACGAGCAGTACTTC.

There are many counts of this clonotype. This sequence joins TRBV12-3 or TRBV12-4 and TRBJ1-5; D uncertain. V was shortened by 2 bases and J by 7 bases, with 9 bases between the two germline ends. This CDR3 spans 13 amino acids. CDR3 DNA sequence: TGTGCCAGCAGTTTAAACGCGGTCCAGCCCCAGCATTTT. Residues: CASSLNAVQPQHF.

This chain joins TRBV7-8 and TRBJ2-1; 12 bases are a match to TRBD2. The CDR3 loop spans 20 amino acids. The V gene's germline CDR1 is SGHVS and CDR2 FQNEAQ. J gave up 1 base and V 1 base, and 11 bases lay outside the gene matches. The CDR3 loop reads CASSLVRGTSGRTSYNEQFF. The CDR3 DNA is TGTGCCAGCAGCTTAGTTAGGGGGACTAGCGGGCGTACTTCCTACAATGAGCAGTTCTTC.

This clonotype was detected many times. The DNA for the CDR3 is TGTGCCAGCAGTTTTGATGAGCAGTTCTTC. Encoded protein: CASSFDEQFF. V usage is TRBV12-3 or TRBV12-4 and J usage is TRBJ2-1; D call uncertain. The V and J ends lost 3 bases and 8 bases respectively, with 2 bases between them. This CDR3 is built from 10 residues.

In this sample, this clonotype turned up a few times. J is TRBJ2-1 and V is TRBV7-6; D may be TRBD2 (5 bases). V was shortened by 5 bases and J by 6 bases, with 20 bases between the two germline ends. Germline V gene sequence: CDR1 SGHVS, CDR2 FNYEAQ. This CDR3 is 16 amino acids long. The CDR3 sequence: CASSVTPHIEGNEQFF. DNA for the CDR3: TGTGCCAGCAGCGTGACCCCACATATTGAGGGCAATGAGCAGTTCTTC.

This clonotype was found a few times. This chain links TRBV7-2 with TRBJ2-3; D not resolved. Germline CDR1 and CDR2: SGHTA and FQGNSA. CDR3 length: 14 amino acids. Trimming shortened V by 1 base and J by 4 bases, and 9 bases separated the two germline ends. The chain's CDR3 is CASSLVARSDTQYF. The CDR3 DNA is TGTGCCAGCAGCTTAGTGGCAAGATCAGATACGCAGTATTTT.

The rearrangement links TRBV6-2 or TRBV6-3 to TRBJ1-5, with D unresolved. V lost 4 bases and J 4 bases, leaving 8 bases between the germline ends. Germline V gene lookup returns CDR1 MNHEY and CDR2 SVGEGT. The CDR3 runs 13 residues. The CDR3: CASSSSRNQPQHF. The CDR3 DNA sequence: TGTGCCAGCAGTTCATCTAGGAATCAGCCCCAGCATTTT.